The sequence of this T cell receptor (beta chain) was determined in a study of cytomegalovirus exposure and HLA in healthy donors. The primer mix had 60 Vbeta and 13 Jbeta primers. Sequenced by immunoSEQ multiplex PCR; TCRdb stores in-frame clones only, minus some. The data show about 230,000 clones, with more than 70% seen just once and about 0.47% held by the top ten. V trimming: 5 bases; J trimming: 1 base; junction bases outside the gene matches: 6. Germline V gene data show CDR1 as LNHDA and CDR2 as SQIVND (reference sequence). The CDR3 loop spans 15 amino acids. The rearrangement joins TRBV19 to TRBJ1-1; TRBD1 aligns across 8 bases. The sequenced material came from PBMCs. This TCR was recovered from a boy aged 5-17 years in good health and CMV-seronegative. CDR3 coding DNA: TGTGCCAGTAGTTCTTGGACAGGGTCGAACACTGAAGCTTTCTTT. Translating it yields CASSSWTGSNTEAFF.